The rows below give T cell receptor beta chains drawn from one sample of a study of long-term antiretroviral therapy in people with HIV. The protocol was immunoSEQ multiplex PCR, while the TCRdb copy is restricted to in-frame clones and leaves out a portion. The sample holds roughly 12,000 clones; around 84% are singletons and the top ten take around 15%. The material sequenced was unsorted PBMCs, taken 1.2 years after starting antiretroviral therapy. The receptor source for this set is a man in his forties with HIV. Both conserved end residues are part of each CDR3. The order of the fields is D gene, V gene, J gene, clone size, CDR3 protein, CDR3 DNA. The D gene is left open where the match is weak. Clone size is given for some rows only: seen once, a few or many times, or a class if the clone is expanded.

D: TRBD2
V: TRBV10-3
J: TRBJ2-1
size: -
CDR3: CAISESRAGGPYNEQFF
DNA: TGTGCCATCAGTGAGTCGAGGGCGGGGGGGCCCTACAATGAGCAGTTCTTC

D: TRBD2
V: TRBV15
J: TRBJ2-3
size: few
CDR3: CATSRERGGGTDTQYF
DNA: TGTGCCACCAGCAGAGAACGTGGGGGGGGGACAGATACGCAGTATTTT

D: -
V: TRBV7-6
J: TRBJ2-7
size: -
CDR3: CASSSRQSYEQYF
DNA: TGTGCCAGCAGCTCACGACAGTCCTACGAGCAGTACTTC

D: -
V: TRBV6-5
J: TRBJ1-4
size: -
CDR3: CASSARISNEKLFF
DNA: TGTGCCAGCAGTGCCCGGATCAGCAATGAAAAACTGTTTTTT

D: TRBD2
V: TRBV19
J: TRBJ2-3
size: -
CDR3: CASSISTSGTDTQYF
DNA: TGTGCCAGTAGTATCTCAACTAGCGGCACAGATACGCAGTATTTT

D: TRBD1
V: TRBV11-3
J: TRBJ1-6
size: -
CDR3: CASSSGQASPLHF
DNA: TGTGCCAGCAGCTCGGGACAGGCCTCACCCCTCCACTTT

D: -
V: TRBV6-1
J: TRBJ1-1
size: -
CDR3: CASPSHTEAFF
DNA: TGTGCCAGCCCCTCTCACACTGAAGCTTTCTTT

D: -
V: TRBV19
J: TRBJ2-7
size: -
CDR3: CASSIDLTPRGAYEQYF
DNA: TGTGCCAGTAGTATAGATTTGACGCCCCGTGGGGCCTACGAGCAGTACTTC

D: -
V: TRBV19
J: TRBJ1-1
size: -
CDR3: CASTLGLNTEAFF
DNA: TGTGCCAGTACCCTTGGGCTGAACACTGAAGCTTTCTTT

D: -
V: TRBV30
J: TRBJ1-3
size: -
CDR3: CAWSTGGSGNTIYF
DNA: TGTGCCTGGAGTACAGGCGGCTCTGGAAACACCATATATTTT

D: -
V: TRBV19
J: TRBJ1-1
size: -
CDR3: CASSPILRAGNTEAFF
DNA: TGTGCCAGTAGCCCGATTTTGAGGGCAGGGAACACTGAAGCTTTCTTT

D: -
V: TRBV27
J: TRBJ1-5
size: -
CDR3: CASSLIGYSNQPQHF
DNA: TGTGCCAGCAGTTTGATCGGTTATAGCAATCAGCCCCAGCATTTT

D: -
V: TRBV5-1
J: TRBJ1-6
size: -
CDR3: CASSLDGRGDSPLHF
DNA: TGCGCCAGCAGCTTGGATGGGAGGGGAGATTCACCCCTCCACTTT

D: TRBD1
V: TRBV5-8
J: TRBJ1-5
size: -
CDR3: CASSAGTGLNQPQHF
DNA: TGTGCCAGCAGCGCCGGGACAGGACTCAATCAGCCCCAGCATTTT

D: -
V: TRBV14
J: TRBJ1-1
size: -
CDR3: CASSQGERVEAFF
DNA: TGTGCCAGCAGCCAAGGAGAAAGGGTCGAAGCTTTCTTT

D: -
V: TRBV6-6
J: TRBJ1-3
size: -
CDR3: CASSYSGDSGNTIYF
DNA: TGTGCCAGCAGTTACTCAGGGGACTCTGGAAACACCATATATTTT

D: TRBD2
V: TRBV19
J: TRBJ2-7
size: -
CDR3: CASSGVAGGHSYEQYF
DNA: TGTGCCAGTAGTGGGGTAGCGGGGGGCCACTCCTACGAGCAGTACTTC

D: -
V: TRBV5-1
J: TRBJ2-7
size: -
CDR3: CASSLAGTGQYEQYF
DNA: TGCGCCAGCAGCTTGGCCGGAACAGGTCAATACGAGCAGTACTTC

D: -
V: TRBV13
J: TRBJ2-7
size: once
CDR3: CASSLVGLPYEQYF
DNA: TGTGCCAGCAGCTTAGTGGGTCTCCCCTACGAGCAGTACTTC

D: -
V: TRBV27
J: TRBJ1-2
size: -
CDR3: CASSLNPGQAYGYTF
DNA: TGTGCCAGCAGTTTAAACCCGGGTCAGGCCTATGGCTACACCTTC

D: -
V: TRBV9
J: TRBJ1-5
size: -
CDR3: CASSPFGGGEPQHF
DNA: TGTGCCAGCAGCCCCTTTGGGGGCGGAGAGCCCCAGCATTTT

D: TRBD1
V: TRBV19
J: TRBJ2-1
size: few
CDR3: CAVWPGQGHNEQFF
DNA: TGTGCCGTTTGGCCGGGACAGGGCCATAATGAGCAGTTCTTC

D: -
V: TRBV27
J: TRBJ2-3
size: few
CDR3: CASSLTSLSGQYF
DNA: TGTGCCAGCAGTTTAACCAGTTTATCGGGACAGTATTTT

D: -
V: TRBV4-3
J: TRBJ1-3
size: -
CDR3: CASSQATADSGNTIYF
DNA: TGCGCCAGCAGCCAAGCTACGGCAGACTCTGGAAACACCATATATTTT

D: TRBD2
V: TRBV7-2
J: TRBJ2-1
size: -
CDR3: CASSDTRGGSYNEQFF
DNA: TGTGCCAGCAGCGACACGCGGGGGGGTTCCTACAATGAGCAGTTCTTC

D: -
V: TRBV27
J: TRBJ2-1
size: -
CDR3: CASSLWAASPYNEQFF
DNA: TGTGCCAGCAGTTTATGGGCAGCTTCTCCCTACAATGAGCAGTTCTTC

D: TRBD1
V: TRBV27
J: TRBJ1-2
size: -
CDR3: CASSSLRQGANYGYTF
DNA: TGTGCCAGCAGTTCCCTTAGACAGGGCGCTAACTATGGCTACACCTTC

D: -
V: TRBV7-9
J: TRBJ1-3
size: -
CDR3: CASSQSGAGNTIYF
DNA: TGTGCCAGCAGCCAATCAGGGGCTGGAAACACCATATATTTT

D: -
V: TRBV28
J: TRBJ2-4
size: -
CDR3: CASSLGGTLAKNIQYF
DNA: TGTGCCAGCAGTTTAGGAGGGACGTTAGCCAAAAACATTCAGTACTTC

D: -
V: TRBV29-1
J: TRBJ1-1
size: -
CDR3: CSVGVTNTEAFF
DNA: TGCAGCGTTGGTGTTACGAACACTGAAGCTTTCTTT